Each of the 29 T cell receptor beta chains below was sequenced from the same sample in a study of Ad26.COV2.S vaccination and SARS-CoV-2 variants. Treatment: roughly 20 received Ad26.COV2.S at low or high dose, single or two shots; about 5 received placebo; per-sample allocation not given. Collection of the samples took place on day 63 after the first injection of vaccine or placebo. Using immunoSEQ multiplex PCR, the repertoire was profiled, and TCRdb retains in-frame clones only, with some absent. Of about 440,000 clones listed, less than 95% are singletons. Sample: peripheral blood, taken in a trial of Ad26.COV2.S vaccine versus placebo. The receptors come from a person between 18 and 65 years old who received the Ad26.COV2.S COVID-19 vaccine or a placebo.

In the case of this clone: Other DNA sequences in this sample translate to the same CDR3. This chain connects TRBV6-5 to TRBJ1-1; possibly TRBD1 for D (5 bases). The V end was cut by 3 bases, the J end by 4 bases, with 9 bases between. CDR3 size: 13 residues. Per germline, CDR1 MNHEY and CDR2 SVGAGI. The CDR3 bases are TGTGCCAGCAGTTATGGGGGGAGCACTGAAGCTTTCTTT. This codes for CASSYGGSTEAFF.

This clone showed up just once. The chain recombines TRBV15 with TRBJ2-1, with 8 bases matching TRBD2. CDR1 is LNHNV and CDR2 is YYDKDF in the germline V gene (reference sequence). V dropped 0 bases and J dropped 10; count of bases not matched to a gene: 8. The CDR3 has 15 amino acids. DNA for the CDR3: TGTGCCACCAGCAGAGAAGAAGCGGGAGTAGAGGAGCAGTTCTTC. Amino acid sequence: CATSREEAGVEEQFF.

This clone occurred a few times. The V gene is TRBV2, the J gene TRBJ1-2, with TRBD1 as a possible D gene (5 bases). CDR1 and CDR2 (germline): SNHLY, FYNNEI. CDR3 length equals 12 residues. Trimming took off 4 bases at V and 6 bases at J, with 9 bases between the two ends. DNA for the CDR3: TGTGCCAGCAGTGGAGAGGGGAATGGCTACACCTTC. It yields the protein CASSGEGNGYTF.

The V gene is TRBV5-5, the J gene TRBJ1-5; 11 bases line up with TRBD1. The V and J ends lost 4 bases and 7 bases, in that order; junction bases with no gene match: 4. CDR1 is SGHKS, CDR2 YYEKEE, per germline (reference sequence). CDR3 length: 14 residues. The DNA for the CDR3 is TGTGCCAGCAGCCAGGGGACAGGGGGACAGCCCCAGCATTTT. Residues: CASSQGTGGQPQHF.

To note about this clone: Other nucleotide sequences in the sample specify the same CDR3. The genes are TRBV6-5 and TRBJ2-7; 8 nucleotides line up with TRBD1. Germline V gives CDR1 MNHEY, CDR2 SVGAGI. V was pared by 5 bases and J by 0 bases, with 3 bases of the junction left unmatched. This CDR3 is 14 amino acids long. The CDR3 nucleotides read TGTGCCAGCAGTCGGACAGGGAGCTCCTACGAGCAGTACTTC. It codes for CASSRTGSSYEQYF.

This rearrangement joins TRBV27 to TRBJ2-1; 12 positions match TRBD2. CDR3 length: 15 residues. The V segment lost 5 bases and the J segment 2 bases; nucleotides outside the gene matches: 1. Germline CDR1 reads MNHEY; CDR2 reads SMNVEV (reference sequence). The CDR3 DNA is TGTGCCAGCAGTAGGACTAGCGGGACCTACAATGAGCAGTTCTTC. Translation gives CASSRTSGTYNEQFF.

As for this clone: Other DNA sequences of this sample code for an identical CDR3. The chain carries TRBV6-2 or TRBV6-3 and TRBJ2-5; D is unresolved. Trimming cost V 5 bases and J 5 bases, with 6 bases left between them. The CDR3 totals 11 residues. CDR1 is MNHEY and CDR2 is SVGEGT in the germline V gene. CDR3 sequence (DNA): TGTGCCAGCAGTCAAGGGGAGACCCAGTACTTC. Translation: CASSQGETQYF.

V usage is TRBV19 and J usage is TRBJ2-7, with 7 bases aligning to TRBD2. J was trimmed by 3 bases and V by 5 bases; bases with no gene match: 7. This CDR3 has 14 residues. Germline values: CDR1 LNHDA, CDR2 SQIVND (reference sequence). This chain's CDR3 is CASSSGLGNYEQYF. CDR3 bases: TGTGCCAGTAGTTCCGGACTAGGGAACTACGAGCAGTACTTC.

This chain uses TRBV28 with TRBJ2-7; possible D gene TRBD2, 5 bases. The CDR3 length is 15 residues. Germline V gene data show CDR1 as MDHEN and CDR2 as SYDVKM. The germline V and J ends were trimmed by 4 bases and 4 bases, with 17 bases remaining between them. The chain's CDR3 is CASSYSDRRGYEQYF. The CDR3 DNA reads as TGTGCCAGCAGTTATTCGGACCGCCGGGGATACGAGCAGTACTTC.

This chain uses TRBV6-1 with TRBJ1-6; D is undetermined. The CDR3 runs to 12 residues. V lost 1 base, J lost 11 bases, and 6 bases lay in between. Germline-derived CDR1 and CDR2 are MNHNS and SASEGT. Here the CDR3 DNA reads TGTGCCAGCAGTGAAGGAGGTACACCCCTCCACTTT. Translated, it gives CASSEGGTPLHF.

V is TRBV6-1 and J is TRBJ2-7; D unresolved. CDR1 is MNHNS, CDR2 SASEGT, per germline. The CDR3 loop spans 14 amino acids. V lost 2 bases, J lost 0 bases, and 8 bases lay in between. CDR3: CASSEIGLSYEQYF. DNA for the CDR3: TGTGCCAGCAGTGAAATCGGCCTCTCCTACGAGCAGTACTTC.

The chain combines TRBV5-6 with TRBJ1-6; 7 nucleotides agree with TRBD1. The CDR3 extends over 16 amino acids. CDR1 and CDR2 from the germline V gene are SGHDT and YYEEEE. After removal of 0 bases from V and 7 bases from J, the junction contained 7 bases not matched to a gene. The CDR3 DNA is TGTGCCAGCAGCTTGGACAGGGGATTGAGAAATTCACCCCTCCACTTT. It specifies CASSLDRGLRNSPLHF.

The chain links TRBV7-3 to TRBJ1-3; D gene ambiguous. CDR1 and CDR2 from the germline V gene are SGHTA and FQGTGA. The CDR3 is 12 amino acids. The V end was cut by 2 bases, the J end by 4 bases, with 3 bases between. The CDR3 DNA is TGTGCCAGCAGCTTACCCGGAAACACCATATATTTT. Protein sequence: CASSLPGNTIYF.

This chain uses TRBV5-5 with TRBJ1-5; possibly TRBD1 for D (5 bases). The CDR3 has 14 amino acids. V gave up 0 bases and J gave up 5 bases, with 9 bases separating them. Germline CDR1 is SGHKS and CDR2 is YYEKEE (reference sequence). For the CDR3, the DNA is TGTGCCAGCAGCTTGGCCACAGGATATCAGCCCCAGCATTTT. As protein: CASSLATGYQPQHF.

V gene TRBV6-2 or TRBV6-3 combines with J gene TRBJ2-1; possibly TRBD1 for D (6 bases). Deletions cut 5 bases from V and 0 bases from J, with 11 bases between. Germline V lookup: CDR1 MNHEY, CDR2 SVGEGT. The CDR3 totals 15 residues. The CDR3 region has the DNA TGTGCCAGCAGTCCCTCCAGGGGCTCCTACAATGAGCAGTTCTTC. Translating gives CASSPSRGSYNEQFF.

The DNA for the CDR3 is TGTGCCAGCAGCGGTGGAGCAGATACGCAGTATTTT. Translated: CASSGGADTQYF. J is TRBJ2-3 and V is TRBV5-4; D unclear. V lost 4 bases and J 4 bases, leaving 7 bases between the germline ends. Germline-derived CDR1 and CDR2 are SGHNT and YYREEE (reference sequence). The CDR3 is made up of 12 amino acids.

J is TRBJ1-3 and V is TRBV28; D remains ambiguous. Germline-derived CDR1 and CDR2 are MDHEN and SYDVKM. The CDR3 covers 15 residues. The germline V and J ends were trimmed by 1 base and 0 bases, with 7 bases remaining between them. CDR3 coding DNA: TGTGCCAGCAGTTTATTCGCAACCTCTGGAAACACCATATATTTT. Translation gives CASSLFATSGNTIYF.

This chain links TRBV5-4 with TRBJ2-1, with 9 bases aligning to TRBD1. Germline CDR1 reads SGHNT; CDR2 reads YYREEE (reference sequence). Unmatched junction bases numbered 10, after V lost 4 bases and J lost 8 bases. The CDR3 spans 15 residues. The CDR3 protein is CASSVTGTGKDEQFF. CDR3 bases: TGTGCCAGCAGCGTTACCGGGACAGGGAAGGATGAGCAGTTCTTC.

This clone occurred a few times. V and J are TRBV5-6 and TRBJ2-7; possibly TRBD1 for D (5 bases). The CDR3 length is 12 residues. Germline CDR1 SGHDT, CDR2 YYEEEE. Trimming pared 2 bases from V and 7 bases from J, leaving 10 bases between. This CDR3 is CASSLGVGEQYF. DNA of the CDR3: TGTGCCAGCAGCTTAGGGGTGGGAGAGCAGTACTTC.

This clone was seen just once. The chain recombines TRBV5-1 with TRBJ1-3; D may be TRBD1 (6 bases). The ends were cut back, 4 bases at V and 4 bases at J, with 18 bases in the middle. CDR3 length equals 16 residues. From germline, CDR1 is SGHRS and CDR2 YFSETQ. CDR3 sequence (DNA): TGCGCCAGCAGCCCGATTTCAGGGGCAGGCGGAAACACCATATATTTT. This codes for CASSPISGAGGNTIYF.

The chain recombines TRBV21-1 with TRBJ2-7; the tabulated D call, TRBD2, remains unverified against the DNA. TRBV21-1 is deemed a pseudogene. The CDR3 covers 13 residues. The CDR3 DNA is TGTGCCAGCAGCAAATCGGACTACTACGAGCAGTACTTC. Translated, it gives CASSKSDYYEQYF.

The chain couples TRBV28 to TRBJ1-4; 8 nucleotides agree with TRBD1. Germline-derived CDR1 and CDR2 are MDHEN and SYDVKM. The length of the CDR3 is 14 residues. The trim removed 3 bases at V and 8 bases at J, leaving 5 bases unmatched. Written as DNA, the CDR3 is TGTGCCAGCAGTTTCACGGACAGGGTCGAAAAACTGTTTTTT. Translating it yields CASSFTDRVEKLFF. Combining the CDR3 with reference TRBV28 and TRBJ1-4 gives the whole variable domain DVKVTQSSRYLVKRTGEKVFLECVQDMDHENMFWYRQDPGLGLRLIYFSYDVKMKEKGDIPEGYSVSREKKERFSLILESASTNQTSMYLCASSFTDRVEKLFFGSGTQLSVL.

J is TRBJ2-7 and V is TRBV6-1, with a tentative D call TRBD2 (6 bases). Deletions cut 2 bases from V and 6 bases from J, with 14 bases between. The CDR3 sequence is 14 residues long. Germline CDR1 is MNHNS and CDR2 is SASEGT. The CDR3 nucleotides are TGTGCCAGCAGTGAAAGTGGGAGGTTCGGCGAGCAGTACTTC. Translated, it gives CASSESGRFGEQYF.

As regards this clone: At one end, the junction sequence differs from germline, possibly due to a read error. The chain carries TRBV16 and TRBJ1-2; D remains ambiguous. The CDR3 spans 11 residues. Germline CDR1 reads KGHSY; CDR2 reads FQNENV. The CDR3 protein is CASSQSIGGSF. Written as DNA, the CDR3 is TGTGCCAGCAGCCAATCAATCGGCGGCTCCTTC.

This sequence joins TRBV7-9 and TRBJ1-1; D not certain. The CDR3 consists of 13 residues. Between the trimmed V and J ends, which lost 7 bases and 3 bases, there was a span of 12 bases. Germline CDR1 and CDR2: SEHNR and FQNEAQ (reference sequence). The CDR3 reads CASNHLPDTEAFF. CDR3 nucleotides: TGTGCCAGCAACCATCTACCGGACACTGAAGCTTTCTTT. The variable domain in full, with the rest retrieved from reference TRBV7-9 and TRBJ1-1, is DTGVSQNPRHKITKRGQNVTFRCDPISEHNRLYWYRQTLGQGPEFLTYFQNEAQLEKSRLLSDRFSAERPKGSFSTLEIQRTEQGDSAMYLCASNHLPDTEAFFGQGTRLTVV.

The chain links TRBV19 to TRBJ2-7; D possibly corresponds to TRBD2 (7 bases). V was trimmed by 2 bases and J by 2 bases, leaving 16 bases between them. This CDR3 contains 16 residues. Germline V gives CDR1 LNHDA, CDR2 SQIVND (reference sequence). CDR3 region: CASSIKGGAPTYEQYF. DNA of the CDR3: TGTGCCAGTAGTATAAAAGGGGGGGCCCCTACCTACGAGCAGTACTTC.

This chain connects TRBV2 to TRBJ1-1, with 8 positions matching TRBD1. V lost 3 bases and J lost 0; bases outside the gene matches: 6. This CDR3 contains 16 residues. The germline gives CDR1 SNHLY, CDR2 FYNNEI. CDR3 protein: CASSEDRVPMNTEAFF. CDR3 in DNA: TGTGCCAGCAGTGAGGACAGGGTGCCTATGAACACTGAAGCTTTCTTT.

V gene TRBV5-1 combines with J gene TRBJ2-2; 8 bases align to TRBD2. CDR1 and CDR2 (germline): SGHRS, YFSETQ. Trimming at V came to 0 bases and at J to 7 bases, leaving 5 bases not matched to a gene. The CDR3 has 15 amino acids. CDR3 DNA sequence: TGCGCCAGCAGCTTGGGGACTAGCTTCGGCGGGGAGCTGTTTTTT. Translation: CASSLGTSFGGELFF.

The V and J genes are TRBV5-4 and TRBJ1-1; 9 bases are shared with TRBD1. The trim removed 4 bases at V and 6 bases at J, leaving 7 bases unmatched. CDR3 length: 14 amino acids. CDR1 and CDR2 (germline): SGHNT, YYREEE (reference sequence). The CDR3 DNA follows: TGTGCCAGCAGCAGATCACAGGGGGCCCCTGAAGCTTTCTTT. Its protein product is CASSRSQGAPEAFF.